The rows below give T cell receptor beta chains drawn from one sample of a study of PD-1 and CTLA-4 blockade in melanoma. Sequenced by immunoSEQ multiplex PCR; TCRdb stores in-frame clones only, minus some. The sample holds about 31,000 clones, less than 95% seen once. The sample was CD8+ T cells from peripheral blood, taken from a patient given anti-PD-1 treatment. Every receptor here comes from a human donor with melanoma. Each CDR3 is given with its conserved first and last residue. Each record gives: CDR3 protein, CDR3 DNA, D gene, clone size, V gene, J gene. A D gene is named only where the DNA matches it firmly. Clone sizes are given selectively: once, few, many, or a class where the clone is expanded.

CASSESASLGTDTQYF,TGTGCCAGCAGTGAATCGGCGTCCTTAGGCACAGATACGCAGTATTTT,-,-,TRBV2,TRBJ2-3
CAISESTESTDTQYF,TGTGCCATCAGTGAGTCTACAGAAAGCACAGATACGCAGTATTTT,-,-,TRBV10-3,TRBJ2-3
CASSSSRSEAFF,TGTGCCAGCAGCTCCTCGAGGAGTGAAGCTTTCTTT,-,-,TRBV7-9,TRBJ1-1
CASSQAPGTGELFF,TGCGCCAGCAGCCAAGCCCCGGGGACCGGGGAGCTGTTTTTT,-,-,TRBV4-1,TRBJ2-2
CASSLGTGTDTQYF,TGTGCCAGCAGCTTAGGGACAGGCACAGATACGCAGTATTTT,TRBD1,-,TRBV5-6,TRBJ2-3
CASSPLEGLSNQPQHF,TGTGCCAGCAGCCCCTTAGAGGGGCTTAGCAATCAGCCCCAGCATTTT,-,-,TRBV27,TRBJ1-5
CASSRQELYGYTF,TGTGCCAGCAGTCGACAGGAGCTCTATGGCTACACCTTC,-,-,TRBV6-5,TRBJ1-2
CATMDEGLAETQYF,TGTGCCACCATGGACGAGGGACTAGCGGAGACCCAGTACTTC,TRBD2,-,TRBV24-1,TRBJ2-5
CASSFGTNNSPLHF,TGTGCCAGCAGCTTTGGGACTAATAATTCACCCCTCCACTTT,-,few,TRBV7-9,TRBJ1-6
CASRNSLRGNTIYF,TGTGCCAGCAGGAACAGCCTTCGAGGAAACACCATATATTTT,-,once,TRBV13,TRBJ1-3
CASSLEVGELFF,TGTGCCAGCAGCTTGGAAGTAGGGGAGCTGTTTTTT,-,-,TRBV5-8,TRBJ2-2
CASTTPGNEKLFF,TGTGCCAGCACCACTCCGGGGAATGAAAAACTGTTTTTT,-,-,TRBV5-4,TRBJ1-4
CASSPENNNEQFF,TGTGCCAGCAGCCCGGAAAATAACAATGAGCAGTTCTTC,-,-,TRBV7-6,TRBJ2-1
CASSLGDRGPLNTEAFF,TGCGCCAGCAGCTTGGGCGACAGGGGTCCTTTGAACACTGAAGCTTTCTTT,TRBD1,-,TRBV5-1,TRBJ1-1
CASSFPTVKEGGYTF,TGTGCCAGCAGCTTTCCGACGGTAAAAGAGGGTGGCTACACCTTC,-,-,TRBV7-9,TRBJ1-2
CASARSGKYEQYF,TGTGCCAGCGCGCGTAGCGGGAAATACGAGCAGTACTTC,TRBD2,-,TRBV7-3,TRBJ2-7